Below, 24 T cell receptor beta chains from the same sample are listed, as sequenced in a study of Graves' ophthalmopathy and Graves' hyperthyroidism. The TCR beta CDR3 regions underwent amplification from RNA transcripts. RT-PCR was first run with HTBI primers, then multiplex PCR in a second round. One entry per CDR3 protein results from TCRdb running MiXCR on the multiplex PCR reads. The sample lists 500,000 to 700,000 distinct CDR3 sequences, 22% occurring once. Material for sequencing was peripheral blood. The origin of the receptors is a woman between 18 and 30 years old with stable Graves' hyperthyroidism. Some clones in this sample may be carry-over from other donors' samples.

This clonotype was counted at least ten times. The V call is TRBV2, the J call TRBJ1-6; D remains ambiguous. This CDR3 has 13 amino acids. Germline CDR1 and CDR2: SNHLY and FYNNEI. Trimming took off 4 bases at V and 9 bases at J, with 10 bases between the two ends. The CDR3 DNA sequence: TGTGCCAGCAGTGCTGAGGGAACTTCACCCCTCCACTTT. It is translated as CASSAEGTSPLHF.

This clonotype came up many times. This chain links TRBV30 with TRBJ2-7; possibly TRBD1 for D (5 bases). This CDR3 has 12 amino acids. Trimming shortened V by 2 bases and J by 2 bases, and 7 bases separated the two germline ends. Germline V gene sequence: CDR1 GTSNPN, CDR2 SVGIG (reference sequence). CDR3 in amino acids: CAWSRTTYEQYF. Written as DNA, the CDR3 is TGTGCCTGGAGTAGGACAACCTACGAGCAGTACTTC.

V is TRBV18 and J is TRBJ2-7; 7 bases are a match to TRBD2. Germline CDR1 and CDR2: KGHSH and LQKENI. V was clipped by 4 bases and J by 3 bases; unmatched bases: 3. The CDR3 contains 13 residues. CDR3 bases: TGTGCCAGCTCACGCCCGGGGGGCTACGAGCAGTACTTC. It is translated as CASSRPGGYEQYF. Supplemented by reference TRBV18 and TRBJ2-7, the full variable domain reads NAGVMQNPRHLVRRRGQEARLRCSPMKGHSHVYWYRQLPEEGLKFMVYLQKENIIDESGMPKERFSAEFPKEGPSILRIQQVVRGDSAAYFCASSRPGGYEQYFGPGTRLTVT.

The sample holds many counts of this clonotype. The chain is built from TRBV6-2 or TRBV6-3 and TRBJ2-7, with 9 bases lining up with TRBD2. This CDR3 comprises 16 residues. V dropped 5 bases and J dropped 3; count of bases not matched to a gene: 11. CDR1 MNHEY and CDR2 SVGEGT come from the germline V gene. CDR3 loop: CASSRSGLATVYEQYF. CDR3 DNA: TGTGCCAGCAGTAGATCGGGACTAGCTACGGTCTACGAGCAGTACTTC.

V is TRBV28 and J is TRBJ2-2; unclear D gene. The CDR3 totals 13 residues. Between the trimmed V and J ends, which lost 10 bases and 2 bases, there was a span of 11 bases. Germline values: CDR1 MDHEN, CDR2 SYDVKM. The CDR3 protein is CATLGRNTGELFF. The CDR3 bases are TGTGCCACTCTCGGCAGAAACACCGGGGAGCTGTTTTTT.

This clonotype has ten or more counts. The chain couples TRBV28 to TRBJ1-2, with a tentative D call TRBD1 (5 bases). CDR1 is MDHEN and CDR2 is SYDVKM in the germline V gene. Trimming removed 5 bases at V and 4 bases at J, with 11 bases between. The CDR3 totals 13 residues. In DNA, the CDR3 is TGTGCCAGCAGTACGGGGACCTCCTATGGCTACACCTTC. Residues: CASSTGTSYGYTF.

This clonotype was counted at least ten times. V and J are TRBV7-3 and TRBJ1-1, with no clear D. Looked up from germline, CDR1 is SGHTA and CDR2 is FQGTGA. Trimming stripped 2 bases from V and 8 bases from J, with 12 bases between. This CDR3 has 13 amino acids. For the CDR3, the DNA is TGTGCCAGCAGCTTACAAGAAGGGCGAGAAGCTTTCTTT. It is translated as CASSLQEGREAFF. The entire variable domain, with the rest obtained from reference TRBV7-3 and TRBJ1-1, is as follows: GAGVSQTPSNKVTEKGKYVELRCDPISGHTALYWYRQSLGQGPEFLIYFQGTGAADDSGLPNDRFFAVRPEGSVSTLKIQRTERGDSAVYLCASSLQEGREAFFGQGTRLTVV.

This clonotype was seen repeatedly, ten times or more. The genes are TRBV19 and TRBJ1-1; D remains ambiguous. V shed 0 bases and J shed 6 bases, with 8 bases lying between them. The CDR3 runs 13 residues. The germline V gene has CDR1 LNHDA and CDR2 SQIVND (reference sequence). The CDR3 is CASSIDILSEAFF. In DNA, the CDR3 is TGTGCCAGTAGTATAGATATTTTGTCTGAAGCTTTCTTT.

The chain employs TRBV11-1 and TRBJ2-7, with a tentative D call TRBD1 (6 bases). The V end was cut by 7 bases, the J end by 6 bases, with 16 bases between. Germline-derived CDR1 and CDR2 are SGHAT and FQDESV (reference sequence). This CDR3 contains 13 residues. The CDR3 coding sequence is TGTGCCAGCAACCGGGACAACTCCCTCGAGCAGTACTTC. As protein: CASNRDNSLEQYF.

This clonotype was seen a handful of times. The rearrangement joins TRBV9 to TRBJ2-2; D may be TRBD1 or TRBD2 (6 bases each). In germline, CDR1 is SGDLS, CDR2 YYNGEE. This CDR3 comprises 16 residues. The V and J ends lost 5 bases and 4 bases respectively, with 18 bases between them. The CDR3 reads CASRAQGGLSTGELFF. The DNA for the CDR3 is TGTGCCAGCAGGGCCCAAGGGGGGCTAAGCACCGGGGAGCTGTTTTTT.

There are many counts of this clonotype. V usage is TRBV12-3 or TRBV12-4 and J usage is TRBJ2-7; possible D gene TRBD2, 5 bases. The CDR3 loop spans 13 amino acids. V lost 6 bases and J lost 3, with 12 bases in between. This CDR3 reads CASSPHRGYEQYF. DNA of the CDR3: TGTGCCAGCAGCCCACATCGGGGCTACGAGCAGTACTTC.

This clonotype came up a few times. The V call is TRBV6-1, the J call TRBJ2-7; TRBD2 matches 12 bases. V gave up 5 bases and J gave up 3 bases; unmatched junction bases: 5. This CDR3 comprises 15 residues. Germline V gene data show CDR1 as MNHNS and CDR2 as SASEGT. The CDR3 DNA is TGTGCCAGCAGTCGGACTAGCGGGACTAACTACGAGCAGTACTTC. Protein sequence: CASSRTSGTNYEQYF.

The sample holds many counts of this clonotype. V and J are TRBV29-1 and TRBJ2-5; 7 bases align to TRBD1. V was clipped by 6 bases and J by 5 bases; unmatched bases: 6. The CDR3 runs to 12 residues. CDR1 SQVTM and CDR2 ANQGSEA come from the germline V gene. The CDR3 DNA follows: TGCAGCGTGAGACAGGGAATGGAGACCCAGTACTTC. Its translation is CSVRQGMETQYF.

This clonotype was seen many times. The chain uses TRBV12-3 or TRBV12-4 and TRBJ1-1; TRBD1 matches at 8 bases. The CDR3 has 13 amino acids. V trimming: 3 bases; J trimming: 7 bases; junction bases outside the gene matches: 4. The CDR3: CASSFSDRGEAFF. Here the CDR3 DNA reads TGTGCCAGCAGTTTCAGTGACAGGGGTGAAGCTTTCTTT.

Ten or more counts support this clonotype. The V and J genes are TRBV6-1 and TRBJ2-5; no clear D. The CDR3 totals 13 residues. V gave up 1 base and J gave up 7 bases, with 10 bases separating them. Germline values: CDR1 MNHNS, CDR2 SASEGT. The CDR3 is CASSEGDARTQYF. The CDR3 DNA follows: TGTGCCAGCAGTGAAGGCGACGCGCGGACCCAGTACTTC.

At least ten counts were recorded for this clonotype. The rearrangement links TRBV6-1 to TRBJ2-7; D possibly matches TRBD1 or TRBD2 (7 bases each). Trimming shortened V by 5 bases and J by 5 bases, and 16 bases separated the two germline ends. The CDR3 is 14 amino acids. CDR1 MNHNS and CDR2 SASEGT come from the germline V gene. The CDR3 nucleotides read TGTGCCAGCAGTCCTCTCCCAGGGGGGGACGAGCAGTACTTC. It specifies CASSPLPGGDEQYF.

This chain connects TRBV6-1 to TRBJ2-7, with D tentatively TRBD1 or TRBD2 (7 bases each). CDR3 length: 15 amino acids. The germline V gene has CDR1 MNHNS and CDR2 SASEGT. Trimming shortened V by 5 bases and J by 2 bases, and 16 bases separated the two germline ends. CDR3 nucleotides: TGTGCCAGCAGTCAGGGGGAGGGGCGGACCTACGAGCAGTACTTC. It translates to CASSQGEGRTYEQYF.

This clonotype was recorded at least ten times. The J gene is TRBJ1-1, the V gene TRBV24-1, with 7 positions matching TRBD1. Germline V gene sequence: CDR1 KGHDR, CDR2 SFDVKD. Germline trimming cut 8 bases from V and 2 bases from J; bases unmatched to any gene: 4. The CDR3 covers 13 residues. The CDR3 reads CATKGQSNTEAFF. Written as DNA, the CDR3 is TGTGCCACCAAGGGACAGTCAAACACTGAAGCTTTCTTT.

This clonotype came up many times. This chain connects TRBV9 to TRBJ1-2; D not certain. V was clipped by 4 bases and J by 3 bases, with 13 bases between them. The CDR3 loop spans 14 amino acids. Germline-derived CDR1 and CDR2 are SGDLS and YYNGEE. The CDR3 sequence: CASSRNRVDYGYTF. In DNA, the CDR3 is TGTGCCAGCAGCCGAAATAGGGTCGACTATGGCTACACCTTC.

There are many counts of this clonotype. V is TRBV7-2 and J is TRBJ1-1; D gene unclear. Per the germline V gene, CDR1 is SGHTA and CDR2 is FQGNSA. This CDR3 is 13 amino acids long. V was shortened by 1 base and J by 7 bases, with 10 bases between the two germline ends. The CDR3 region has the DNA TGTGCCAGCAGCTTAGGCCAGGTTTTTGAAGCTTTCTTT. It yields the protein CASSLGQVFEAFF. The full variable domain, with the rest looked up from reference TRBV7-2 and TRBJ1-1, is GAGVSQSPSNKVTEKGKDVELRCDPISGHTALYWYRQSLGQGLEFLIYFQGNSAPDKSGLPSDRFSAERTGGSVSTLTIQRTQQEDSAVYLCASSLGQVFEAFFGQGTRLTVV.

This clonotype showed up many times. The rearrangement joins TRBV29-1 to TRBJ2-7; D is unclear. Trimming left V 2 bases short and J 5 bases short, with 16 bases between. Germline CDR1 and CDR2: SQVTM and ANQGSEA. The CDR3 runs 14 residues. In DNA form, the CDR3 reads TGCAGCGTTGAAACTGGATGGGAAGTCAACGAGCAGTACTTC. Amino acid sequence: CSVETGWEVNEQYF.

This clonotype was found many times. The chain joins TRBV11-2 to TRBJ1-1, with D maybe TRBD1 (5 bases). The CDR3 covers 16 residues. Germline CDR1 and CDR2: SGHAT and FQNNGV. Between the trimmed V and J ends, which lost 2 bases and 0 bases, there was a span of 13 bases. As DNA, the CDR3 is TGTGCCAGCAGCTTAAGACAGAACTCGTTGAACACTGAAGCTTTCTTT. Encoded protein: CASSLRQNSLNTEAFF.

This chain joins TRBV19 and TRBJ1-5; 8 bases fit TRBD1. CDR3 size: 14 residues. Unmatched junction bases numbered 5, after V lost 7 bases and J lost 3 bases. Germline CDR1 and CDR2: LNHDA and SQIVND (reference sequence). Here the CDR3 reads CASNDRGPNQPQHF. CDR3 nucleotides: TGTGCCAGTAATGACAGGGGACCCAATCAGCCCCAGCATTTT.

This clonotype occurred many times. The chain uses TRBV12-3 or TRBV12-4 and TRBJ1-1; 7 nucleotides match TRBD1. The CDR3 contains 16 residues. V lost 5 bases to trimming and J lost 4 bases; unmatched junction nucleotides: 13. CDR3 loop: CASSGNRGMVSTEAFF. Here the CDR3 DNA reads TGTGCCAGCAGTGGTAACAGGGGAATGGTGAGCACTGAAGCTTTCTTT.